The 27 T cell receptor beta chains presented below share a single source sample, sequenced in a study of patients and donors after allogeneic stem cell transplantation. One entry per CDR3 protein, called by TCRdb with MiXCR from the RT-PCR reads. The table records about 960,000 distinct CDR3 sequences, 15% to 20% of them present only once. The material sequenced was blood, either unsorted or a sorted T cell fraction (not recorded which). Receptors were obtained from a human donor who was either an allogeneic HSCT recipient or a stem cell or donor lymphocyte infusion donor (not recorded which). It is not recorded whose cells these are; they may come from a transplant donor.

Remarks on this clonotype: In this CDR3 the conserved last residue, phenylalanine or tryptophan, is missing, so a read error is likely. This chain connects TRBV12-3 or TRBV12-4 to TRBJ1-6; the D gene is possibly TRBD1 (5 bases). Trimming shortened V by 5 bases and J by 11 bases, and 13 bases separated the two germline ends. There are 13 residues in the CDR3. The CDR3 region is CASSLRVAAPLHL. The DNA of the CDR3 is TGTGCCAGCAGTCTCAGGGTGGCAGCACCCCTCCACTTA.

The rearrangement uses TRBV7-8 and TRBJ2-3; TRBD2 agrees at 9 bases. The CDR3 sequence is 14 residues long. V shed 9 bases and J 4 bases; nucleotides not matched to a gene: 8. The germline V gene encodes CDR1 SGHVS and CDR2 FQNEAQ. The DNA for the CDR3 is TGTGCCAGTCCGCGGGAGGGCCAGCCAGATACGCAGTATTTT. This sequence encodes CASPREGQPDTQYF.

The chain has TRBV7-9 and TRBJ2-7; D is unresolved. Trimming left V 5 bases short and J 1 base short, with 15 bases between. The CDR3 has 15 amino acids. Germline V CDR1 and CDR2: SEHNR, FQNEAQ (reference sequence). The CDR3 region has the DNA TGTGCCAGCAGCGAAGAGGTACCGAGATCCTACGAGCAGTACTTC. It specifies CASSEEVPRSYEQYF.

This clonotype was detected a few times. The genes are TRBV5-1 and TRBJ1-1, with 8 bases identical to TRBD1. With 5 bases clipped from V and 0 bases from J, the junction kept 12 bases outside the gene matches. Germline CDR1 reads SGHRS; CDR2 reads YFSETQ. The CDR3 is made up of 17 amino acids. The CDR3 protein is CASSWQGAFGMNTEAFF. CDR3 nucleotides: TGCGCCAGCAGTTGGCAGGGGGCCTTCGGGATGAACACTGAAGCTTTCTTT.

The rearrangement links TRBV19 to TRBJ2-5; TRBD2 is a possible D gene (6 bases). CDR1 and CDR2 (germline): LNHDA, SQIVND (reference sequence). V was pared by 2 bases and J by 1 base, with 17 bases between. This CDR3 has 17 residues. CDR3 loop: CASSIWSSGLSQETQYF. The DNA of the CDR3 is TGTGCCAGTAGTATATGGAGTAGCGGCCTCTCCCAAGAGACCCAGTACTTC. The whole variable domain, remainder taken from reference TRBV19 and TRBJ2-5, is DGGITQSPKYLFRKEGQNVTLSCEQNLNHDAMYWYRQDPGQGLRLIYYSQIVNDFQKGDIAEGYSVSREKKESFPLTVTSAQKNPTAFYLCASSIWSSGLSQETQYFGPGTRLLVL.

The chain is built from TRBV5-1 and TRBJ2-7; weak D call: TRBD2 (6 bases). Trimming pared 0 bases from V and 5 bases from J, leaving 15 bases between. The CDR3 is made up of 15 amino acids. CDR1 and CDR2 from the germline V gene are SGHRS and YFSETQ. The CDR3 sequence: CASSLAGNGGDEQYF. DNA of the CDR3: TGCGCCAGCAGCTTGGCTGGAAACGGAGGGGACGAGCAGTACTTC. The variable domain in full, completed from reference TRBV5-1 and TRBJ2-7, reads KAGVTQTPRYLIKTRGQQVTLSCSPISGHRSVSWYQQTPGQGLQFLFEYFSETQRNKGNFPGRFSGRQFSNSRSEMNVSTLELGDSALYLCASSLAGNGGDEQYFGPGTRLTVT.

This clonotype has more than one count but fewer than ten. This chain joins TRBV4-3 and TRBJ1-6; no reliable D call. The CDR3 totals 14 residues. CDR1 is LGHNA and CDR2 is YSLEER in the germline V gene. Trimming left V 3 bases short and J 4 bases short, with 7 bases between. CDR3 DNA: TGCGCCAGCAGCCAGGCCCAGTATAATTCACCCCTCCACTTT. Translating gives CASSQAQYNSPLHF.

This clonotype was observed a handful of times. The chain couples TRBV2 to TRBJ2-5; TRBD2 matches 9 bases. V lost 0 bases, J lost 0 bases, and 2 bases stayed unmatched. The CDR3 spans 16 residues. CDR1 is SNHLY and CDR2 is FYNNEI in the germline V gene. In DNA form, the CDR3 reads TGTGCCAGCAGTGAAGCTAGCGGGGGTTACCAAGAGACCCAGTACTTC. Translation: CASSEASGGYQETQYF.

This clonotype has only a few counts. The chain has TRBV9 and TRBJ2-1, with a weak D call TRBD2 (5 bases). The germline V and J ends were trimmed by 4 bases and 5 bases, with 19 bases remaining between them. This CDR3 is built from 16 residues. CDR1 SGDLS and CDR2 YYNGEE come from the germline V gene. CDR3 bases: TGTGCCAGCAGCCCCGCCGCGGGCACGCGGGACAATGAGCAGTTCTTC. This gives the protein CASSPAAGTRDNEQFF.

The rearrangement uses TRBV6-5 and TRBJ1-5; TRBD1 aligns across 10 bases. Germline trimming cut 0 bases from V and 6 bases from J; bases unmatched to any gene: 8. Germline CDR1 MNHEY, CDR2 SVGAGI. The CDR3 is made up of 17 amino acids. CDR3 residues: CASSYSIDRGRGQPQHF. CDR3 DNA sequence: TGTGCCAGCAGTTACTCAATCGACAGGGGGCGAGGTCAGCCCCAGCATTTT.

As concerns this clonotype: A read error may produce the germline difference seen at one junction end. The rearrangement uses TRBV4-1 and TRBJ2-3; 7 nucleotides match TRBD2. Germline-derived CDR1 and CDR2 are MGHRA and YSYEKL. This CDR3 has 15 residues. This chain's CDR3 is CASSLGRGSTDTRYF. CDR3 sequence (DNA): TGCGCCAGCAGCCTGGGGAGGGGTAGCACAGATACGCGGTATTTT.

This clonotype was detected a few times. V is TRBV7-8 and J is TRBJ2-1, with 8 nucleotides matching TRBD2. The germline gives CDR1 SGHVS, CDR2 FQNEAQ. CDR3 length: 15 amino acids. V lost 5 bases and J lost 4; bases outside the gene matches: 7. Here the CDR3 reads CASSPKREPYNEQFF. CDR3 in DNA: TGTGCCAGCAGCCCCAAGCGGGAGCCTTACAATGAGCAGTTCTTC. The full variable domain, its missing parts supplied by reference TRBV7-8 and TRBJ2-1, is GAGVSQSPRYKVAKRGQDVALRCDPISGHVSLFWYQQALGQGPEFLTYFQNEAQLDKSGLPSDRFFAERPEGSVSTLKIQRTQQEDSAVYLCASSPKREPYNEQFFGPGTRLTVL.

This clonotype was found a few times. The V and J genes are TRBV7-9 and TRBJ2-4; D is undetermined. V lost 0 bases and J lost 9, with 9 bases in between. Germline CDR1 is SEHNR and CDR2 is FQNEAQ (reference sequence). The CDR3 has 13 residues. The DNA of the CDR3 is TGTGCCAGCAGCTTAGCGGGGTCCGGCATTCAGTACTTC. It specifies CASSLAGSGIQYF. Full variable domain (outside the CDR3, taken from reference TRBV7-9 and TRBJ2-4): DTGVSQNPRHKITKRGQNVTFRCDPISEHNRLYWYRQTLGQGPEFLTYFQNEAQLEKSRLLSDRFSAERPKGSFSTLEIQRTEQGDSAMYLCASSLAGSGIQYFGAGTRLSVL.

This sequence joins TRBV9 and TRBJ2-5; 14 bases map to TRBD2. From germline, CDR1 is SGDLS and CDR2 YYNGEE. The CDR3 length is 15 residues. The ends lost 3 bases at V and 6 bases at J; junction bases unmatched: 4. Here the CDR3 DNA reads TGTGCCAGCAGCGAGACTAGCGGGGGGGCTCAGACCCAGTACTTC. Translated, it gives CASSETSGGAQTQYF.

This clonotype has only a few counts. V is TRBV20-1 and J is TRBJ1-2; TRBD1 matches at 9 bases. The CDR3 sequence is 15 residues long. CDR1 is DFQATT, CDR2 SNEGSKA, per germline (reference sequence). Losses at the gene ends were 5 bases for V and 4 bases for J; bases not matched to a gene: 11. CDR3 region: CSAGTGSTPLYGYTF. CDR3 coding DNA: TGCAGTGCTGGGACAGGGTCGACCCCGCTCTATGGCTACACCTTC.

This clonotype was seen only a few times. The CDR3 coding sequence is TGTGCCAGCAGTGCTTCACAGGTTGCCGAGCAGTACTTC. Amino acids: CASSASQVAEQYF. This rearrangement joins TRBV25-1 to TRBJ2-7; possible D gene TRBD1, 5 bases. Trimming cost V 4 bases and J 6 bases, with 13 bases left between them. The CDR3 is made up of 13 amino acids. Germline V CDR1 and CDR2: MGHDK, SYGVNS.

The chain employs TRBV18 and TRBJ2-6; the D is unclear. The CDR3 totals 17 residues. The V end was cut by 3 bases, the J end by 0 bases, with 12 bases between. Germline CDR1 and CDR2: KGHSH and LQKENI. CDR3 protein: CASSPEIVNSGANVLTF. CDR3 coding DNA: TGTGCCAGCTCACCCGAGATAGTCAACTCTGGGGCCAACGTCCTGACTTTC. The whole variable domain, filled in from reference TRBV18 and TRBJ2-6, reads NAGVMQNPRHLVRRRGQEARLRCSPMKGHSHVYWYRQLPEEGLKFMVYLQKENIIDESGMPKERFSAEFPKEGPSILRIQQVVRGDSAAYFCASSPEIVNSGANVLTFGAGSRLTVL.

This clonotype turned up a few times. The chain employs TRBV6-1 and TRBJ2-5; possibly TRBD1 for D (5 bases). The V gene lost 6 bases and the J gene lost 1 base, with 15 bases spanning the gap. This CDR3 is built from 15 residues. Germline CDR1 MNHNS, CDR2 SASEGT. The chain's CDR3 is CASRGSGFLQETQYF. The CDR3 DNA is TGTGCCAGCAGAGGGTCAGGGTTCCTCCAAGAGACCCAGTACTTC.

This chain uses TRBV11-2 with TRBJ2-2, with D maybe TRBD2 (6 bases). The CDR3 runs 16 residues. V gave up 5 bases and J gave up 6 bases, with 19 bases separating them. From germline, CDR1 is SGHAT and CDR2 FQNNGV. CDR3 nucleotides: TGTGCCAGCAGCCTCCCGGGACTGGCTGAGGCCGGGGAGCTGTTTTTT. It codes for CASSLPGLAEAGELFF.

This clonotype occurred a few times. CDR3: CASRPGVKDTQYF. In DNA form, the CDR3 reads TGTGCCAGCAGACCGGGGGTTAAAGATACGCAGTATTTT. This sequence joins TRBV6-1 and TRBJ2-3, with a possible D match to TRBD2 (6 bases). The CDR3 spans 13 residues. The V and J ends lost 6 bases and 5 bases respectively, with 12 bases between them. Germline CDR1 MNHNS, CDR2 SASEGT.

This clonotype was seen only a few times. The chain couples TRBV27 to TRBJ2-1, with D unclear. This CDR3 comprises 13 residues. The V end lost 4 bases, the J end lost 6 bases, and 10 bases lay between the germline ends. Germline V CDR1 and CDR2: MNHEY, SMNVEV (reference sequence). CDR3 sequence reads: CASSYLRGNEQFF. The CDR3 DNA follows: TGTGCCAGCAGTTATTTAAGAGGCAATGAGCAGTTCTTC.

The table lists this clonotype with many counts. The chain employs TRBV12-3 or TRBV12-4 and TRBJ2-3; TRBD2 matches at 8 bases. The length of the CDR3 is 16 residues. Trimming took 5 bases from V and 3 from J; bases not matched to a gene: 10. The CDR3 region is CASSRNPGRATDTQYF. The DNA for the CDR3 is TGTGCCAGCAGTCGAAACCCCGGGAGGGCGACAGATACGCAGTATTTT.

The V and J genes are TRBV30 and TRBJ2-5, with TRBD1 identical over 7 bases. In germline, CDR1 is GTSNPN, CDR2 SVGIG (reference sequence). Trimming took 8 bases from V and 2 from J; bases not matched to a gene: 8. The CDR3 is 13 amino acids. The CDR3 loop reads CARYRGFQETQYF. CDR3 nucleotide sequence: TGTGCCCGGTACAGGGGCTTTCAAGAGACCCAGTACTTC.

V and J are TRBV12-5 and TRBJ1-1; D is unresolved. Germline-derived CDR1 and CDR2 are LGHNT and FRNRAP. V was cut by 1 base and J by 1 base, with 4 bases left in between. CDR3 size: 13 residues. The CDR3 spells CASGLGTNTEAFF. The CDR3 DNA reads TGTGCTAGTGGTTTGGGCACGAACACTGAAGCTTTCTTT.

The V call is TRBV4-1, the J call TRBJ1-6, with D tentatively TRBD1 (6 bases). This CDR3 is built from 15 residues. With 3 bases removed from V and 3 bases from J, the gap between germline ends came to 9 bases. Germline loops: CDR1 MGHRA, CDR2 YSYEKL. The CDR3 region is CASSHDRSYNSPLHF. DNA for the CDR3: TGCGCCAGCAGCCACGACAGGAGCTATAATTCACCCCTCCACTTT.

The V gene is TRBV3-1, the J gene TRBJ2-2; TRBD2 aligns across 8 bases. After removal of 4 bases from V and 0 bases from J, the junction contained 7 bases not matched to a gene. The CDR3 extends over 17 amino acids. Germline CDR1 LGHDT, CDR2 YNNKEL (reference sequence). The CDR3 region is CASSLTFSGTNTGELFF. For the CDR3, the DNA is TGTGCCAGCAGCCTTACTTTTAGCGGGACGAACACCGGGGAGCTGTTTTTT.

This chain links TRBV29-1 with TRBJ1-2; D unclear. Germline-derived CDR1 and CDR2 are SQVTM and ANQGSEA. The CDR3 runs to 11 residues. Trimming took 5 bases from V and 4 from J, leaving 8 bases between them. CDR3 sequence: CSVQTGYGYTF. DNA of the CDR3: TGCAGCGTTCAAACGGGCTATGGCTACACCTTC.